These 29 T cell receptor beta chains were all obtained from the same sample, sequenced in a study of CD8 T cells in ankylosing spondylitis. TCRdb reprocessed the 5' RACE reads via MiXCR and lists one record per CDR3 protein. The sample has some 240,000 distinct CDR3 sequences, approximately 20% seen once. Sample: blood, either unsorted or a sorted T cell fraction (not recorded which). The receptors shown here come from a male donor with ankylosing spondylitis or in good health (not recorded which).

The rearrangement joins TRBV27 to TRBJ2-7; TRBD1 aligns across 7 bases. V lost 0 bases to trimming and J lost 1 base; unmatched junction nucleotides: 0. Germline values: CDR1 MNHEY, CDR2 SMNVEV (reference sequence). This CDR3 is built from 14 residues. The CDR3, as DNA: TGTGCCAGCAGTTTATCGACAGGGTCCTACGAGCAGTACTTC. It encodes CASSLSTGSYEQYF.

V gene TRBV27 combines with J gene TRBJ2-7, with 7 bases lining up with TRBD2. V dropped 2 bases and J dropped 5; count of bases not matched to a gene: 6. In germline, CDR1 is MNHEY, CDR2 SMNVEV (reference sequence). The CDR3 totals 14 residues. In nucleotides, the CDR3 is TGTGCCAGCAGTTTAAGGGGCCTAGCGGACGAGCAGTACTTC. It codes for CASSLRGLADEQYF.

Only a few counts were recorded for this clonotype. V usage is TRBV7-2 and J usage is TRBJ2-7; 8 bases line up with TRBD2. The V and J ends lost 5 bases and 1 base, in that order; junction bases with no gene match: 7. CDR1 SGHTA and CDR2 FQGNSA come from the germline V gene. The CDR3 is made up of 15 amino acids. The CDR3 is CASSPYRGGSYEQYF. In DNA form, the CDR3 reads TGTGCCAGCAGCCCTTACCGCGGGGGGTCCTACGAGCAGTACTTC.

The genes are TRBV6-2 or TRBV6-3 and TRBJ2-7; maybe TRBD2 (6 bases). The germline V gene has CDR1 MNHEY and CDR2 SVGEGT. The V end lost 0 bases, the J end lost 4 bases, and 13 bases lay between the germline ends. This CDR3 has 15 amino acids. The CDR3 here is CASSYSMGDWYEQYF. DNA for the CDR3: TGTGCCAGCAGTTACTCGATGGGGGACTGGTACGAGCAGTACTTC.

The chain carries TRBV7-9 and TRBJ2-5; TRBD2 matches 10 bases. Germline assignment: CDR1 SEHNR and CDR2 FQNEAQ (reference sequence). The CDR3 has 16 residues. V dropped 4 bases and J dropped 1; count of bases not matched to a gene: 6. CDR3 sequence reads: CASSSGLAVVQETQYF. The CDR3 DNA is TGTGCCAGCAGCTCCGGACTAGCGGTAGTCCAAGAGACCCAGTACTTC.

This clonotype was recorded at least ten times. CDR3: CASSGQGDSSYEQYF. The CDR3 DNA sequence: TGTGCCAGCAGTGGGCAGGGAGACAGCTCCTACGAGCAGTACTTC. This chain joins TRBV12-3 or TRBV12-4 and TRBJ2-7; D may correspond to TRBD1 or TRBD2 (5 bases each). V was trimmed by 5 bases and J by 0 bases, leaving 14 bases between them. The CDR3 loop spans 15 amino acids.

This sequence joins TRBV7-9 and TRBJ2-5, with TRBD1 matching over 10 bases. The junction had 9 bases not matched to a gene; V was cut back by 6 bases and J by 5 bases. There are 15 residues in the CDR3. In germline, CDR1 is SEHNR, CDR2 FQNEAQ (reference sequence). CDR3 region: CASRKIRDRGETQYF. CDR3 nucleotides: TGTGCCAGCAGAAAAATCCGGGACAGGGGTGAGACCCAGTACTTC.

The chain uses TRBV4-3 and TRBJ2-1; no clear D gene. The CDR3 has 17 amino acids. V shed 2 bases and J shed 3 bases, with 17 bases lying between them. CDR1 and CDR2 from the germline V gene are LGHNA and YSLEER. CDR3 region: CASSQIGEADLYNEQFF. The CDR3 DNA is TGCGCCAGCAGCCAAATCGGTGAGGCAGACCTCTACAATGAGCAGTTCTTC.

V gene TRBV6-5 combines with J gene TRBJ2-7, with D perhaps TRBD1 (6 bases). Germline loops: CDR1 MNHEY, CDR2 SVGAGI. The CDR3 has 15 amino acids. Trimming cost V 0 bases and J 0 bases, with 9 bases left between them. CDR3 coding DNA: TGTGCCAGCAGTTACTCACAGGACAGCTCCTACGAGCAGTACTTC. This codes for CASSYSQDSSYEQYF.

This clonotype came up a few times. This chain links TRBV5-1 with TRBJ2-7; perhaps D is TRBD1 or TRBD2 (5 bases each). Per germline, CDR1 SGHRS and CDR2 YFSETQ. V was shortened by 5 bases and J by 5 bases, with 14 bases between the two germline ends. This CDR3 is 13 amino acids long. The CDR3 is CASSRDPTDEQYF. The CDR3 nucleotides read TGCGCCAGCAGTAGGGACCCAACTGACGAGCAGTACTTC.

This clonotype was seen only a few times. The rearrangement joins TRBV18 to TRBJ2-1; the match to TRBD1 covers 9 bases. V was clipped by 3 bases and J by 7 bases; unmatched bases: 10. Per the germline V gene, CDR1 is KGHSH and CDR2 is LQKENI. This CDR3 has 16 residues. The CDR3 protein is CASSPLTGQGRNEQFF. CDR3 in DNA: TGTGCCAGCTCACCCTTGACGGGACAGGGAAGAAATGAGCAGTTCTTC.

Regarding this clonotype: At one of its ends the junction is not consistent with the germline gene, which may arise from a read error. This chain joins TRBV6-1 and TRBJ2-7; D unresolved. Germline values: CDR1 MNHNS, CDR2 SASEGT. The CDR3 runs 13 residues. The CDR3 DNA follows: TGTGCCAGCAGTGACTTTACCCGCTACGAGGAGTACTTC. Amino acid sequence: CASSDFTRYEEYF.

The J gene is TRBJ2-5, the V gene TRBV4-1, with 9 bases aligning to TRBD2. Germline loops: CDR1 MGHRA, CDR2 YSYEKL. The trim removed 3 bases at V and 5 bases at J, leaving 7 bases unmatched. CDR3 size: 15 residues. The CDR3 bases are TGCGCCAGCAGCCAGGATGGCGGGAGGGAGGAGACCCAGTACTTC. It is translated as CASSQDGGREETQYF.

The rearrangement joins TRBV29-1 to TRBJ2-3, with D unclear. CDR1 is SQVTM, CDR2 ANQGSEA, per germline. The CDR3 contains 13 residues. V dropped 3 bases and J dropped 2 bases, with 9 bases sitting between them. The CDR3 sequence: CSVDPLHTDTQYF. In DNA form, the CDR3 reads TGCAGCGTTGACCCGCTGCACACAGATACGCAGTATTTT.

A word on this clonotype: A much larger clone differs by one base, so this may be a read error. V and J are TRBV27 and TRBJ2-7, with D unresolved. The V end was cut by 5 bases, the J end by 5 bases, with 19 bases between. The CDR3 consists of 15 residues. Per germline, CDR1 MNHEY and CDR2 SMNVEV (reference sequence). Written as DNA, the CDR3 is TGTGCCAGCAGTAGCCCGGTACTGGGGATGAACGAGCAGTACTTC. Encoded protein: CASSSPVLGMNEQYF.

This clonotype was counted ten times or more. This rearrangement joins TRBV27 to TRBJ2-3; D not resolved. From germline, CDR1 is MNHEY and CDR2 SMNVEV (reference sequence). The CDR3 contains 15 residues. V was clipped by 0 bases and J by 2 bases, with 9 bases between them. The CDR3 nucleotides read TGTGCCAGCAGTTTATCGAGCTGGAACACAGATACGCAGTATTTT. Encoded protein: CASSLSSWNTDTQYF.

In its sample, this clonotype was seen many times. V usage is TRBV12-3 or TRBV12-4 and J usage is TRBJ2-5, with unresolved D. V dropped 4 bases and J dropped 1 base, with 7 bases sitting between them. The CDR3 has 13 residues. For the CDR3, the DNA is TGTGCCAGCAGTTACCCAGGCCAAGAGACCCAGTACTTC. Encoded protein: CASSYPGQETQYF.

In this sample, this clonotype turned up many times. V gene TRBV5-1 combines with J gene TRBJ2-1; 8 bases are a match to TRBD1. With 3 bases clipped from V and 1 base from J, the junction kept 3 bases outside the gene matches. This CDR3 has 15 amino acids. The germline gives CDR1 SGHRS, CDR2 YFSETQ. In DNA form, the CDR3 reads TGCGCCAGCAGCTGGGGGACAGGATCCTACAATGAGCAGTTCTTC. It yields the protein CASSWGTGSYNEQFF.

The rearrangement links TRBV14 to TRBJ2-4; D gene uncertain. The CDR3 runs to 17 residues. Trimming cost V 0 bases and J 1 base, with 13 bases left between them. Germline V gene lookup returns CDR1 SGHDN and CDR2 FVKESK. CDR3 in DNA: TGTGCCAGCAGCCAAGATGGGATCGGACGGGCCAAAAACATTCAGTACTTC. Encoded protein: CASSQDGIGRAKNIQYF.

The V gene is TRBV4-1, the J gene TRBJ2-1; 7 bases are a match to TRBD1. V shed 6 bases and J 7 bases; nucleotides not matched to a gene: 15. This CDR3 is built from 16 residues. Germline V gene lookup returns CDR1 MGHRA and CDR2 YSYEKL. CDR3 DNA sequence: TGCGCCAGCAGGGATTCGCCGGGACAGATAGGTAATGAGCAGTTCTTC. Protein: CASRDSPGQIGNEQFF.

This clonotype was observed a few times. The gene calls are TRBV27 and TRBJ2-7, with a tentative D call TRBD1 (6 bases). Looked up from germline, CDR1 is MNHEY and CDR2 is SMNVEV (reference sequence). V gave up 2 bases and J gave up 3 bases, with 17 bases separating them. The CDR3 is made up of 16 amino acids. CDR3 sequence: CASSLSLNRVGYEQYF. CDR3 coding DNA: TGTGCCAGCAGTTTAAGTCTGAACAGGGTAGGCTACGAGCAGTACTTC.

The V gene is TRBV9, the J gene TRBJ2-1; tentatively, D is TRBD1 or TRBD2 (5 bases each). CDR1 is SGDLS and CDR2 is YYNGEE in the germline V gene. The CDR3 loop spans 15 amino acids. V was clipped by 3 bases and J by 4 bases, with 14 bases between them. For the CDR3, the DNA is TGTGCCAGCAGCGGAGACAGTCGGGATTACAATGAGCAGTTCTTC. Translating it yields CASSGDSRDYNEQFF.

This clonotype was detected many times. The gene calls are TRBV4-2 and TRBJ2-4, with TRBD1 matching over 10 bases. CDR1 is LGHNA and CDR2 is YNFKEQ in the germline V gene. The CDR3 sequence is 17 residues long. The junction had 5 bases not matched to a gene; V was cut back by 1 base and J by 2 bases. Here the CDR3 DNA reads TGTGCCAGCAGCCAAGGGGGACAGGGGCGGCCCAAAAACATTCAGTACTTC. Protein product: CASSQGGQGRPKNIQYF.

V is TRBV4-1 and J is TRBJ2-2; D is perhaps TRBD2 (5 bases). This CDR3 is built from 16 residues. Trimming pared 0 bases from V and 3 bases from J, leaving 11 bases between. Germline V lookup: CDR1 MGHRA, CDR2 YSYEKL. CDR3 coding DNA: TGCGCCAGCAGCCAAGAAGCGTGGGGAGACACCGGGGAGCTGTTTTTT. This codes for CASSQEAWGDTGELFF.

The rearrangement joins TRBV27 to TRBJ2-7; 9 bases fit TRBD2. V shed 10 bases and J 2 bases; nucleotides not matched to a gene: 6. The germline V gene encodes CDR1 MNHEY and CDR2 SMNVEV (reference sequence). There are 13 residues in the CDR3. Here the CDR3 reads CATAPSGTYEQYF. The CDR3 DNA follows: TGTGCCACTGCGCCTAGCGGGACCTACGAGCAGTACTTC.

The table lists this clonotype with a few counts. The chain uses TRBV4-3 and TRBJ2-7; maybe TRBD1 (5 bases). Trimming cost V 0 bases and J 1 base, with 22 bases left between them. CDR1 and CDR2 (germline): LGHNA, YSLEER. The CDR3 consists of 19 residues. The DNA for the CDR3 is TGCGCCAGCAGCCAAGAAAACCCAGGGCTGTTCATTGGTTCCTACGAGCAGTACTTC. Translation gives CASSQENPGLFIGSYEQYF.

V is TRBV15 and J is TRBJ2-1, with a tentative D call TRBD1 (6 bases). Germline-derived CDR1 and CDR2 are LNHNV and YYDKDF (reference sequence). The V end lost 1 base, the J end lost 3 bases, and 16 bases lay between the germline ends. The CDR3 has 17 amino acids. CDR3 nucleotide sequence: TGTGCCACCAGCAGAGGAGAAACAGGGCTTATCTACAATGAGCAGTTCTTC. Its protein is CATSRGETGLIYNEQFF.

The chain is built from TRBV20-1 and TRBJ2-7, with 7 bases that match TRBD1. V shed 0 bases, J shed 4 bases, and the junction held 6 bases outside the gene matches. CDR3 length equals 14 residues. The germline gives CDR1 DFQATT, CDR2 SNEGSKA (reference sequence). CDR3 DNA: TGCAGTGCTAGAGACAGCGACAGGGCTTACGAGCAGTACTTC. Protein product: CSARDSDRAYEQYF.

This sequence joins TRBV11-2 and TRBJ2-3; D is perhaps TRBD2 (6 bases). V shed 6 bases and J shed 2 bases, with 12 bases lying between them. Germline-derived CDR1 and CDR2 are SGHAT and FQNNGV. This CDR3 region has 14 residues. The CDR3 coding sequence is TGTGCCAGCAGGGGCCGGGACTTCACAGATACGCAGTATTTT. This encodes CASRGRDFTDTQYF.